Below are 7 T cell receptor beta chains sequenced from a single sample in a study of cytomegalovirus exposure and HLA in healthy donors. Vbeta (60) and Jbeta (13) primers were used in the PCR. Produced via immunoSEQ multiplex PCR; TCRdb's table is partial and in-frame only. This table holds about 130,000 clones, over 60% found once. Specimen: PBMCs. These receptors were obtained from a female donor in good health and CMV-seronegative.

The chain couples TRBV29-1 to TRBJ2-6; 9 nucleotides match TRBD1. The germline V gene has CDR1 SQVTM and CDR2 ANQGSEA. The CDR3 consists of 16 residues. V lost 7 bases, J lost 1 base, and 8 bases stayed unmatched. As DNA, the CDR3 is TGCAGCGGTAAACAGGGGGCTCGGTCTGGGGCCAACGTCCTGACTTTC. Translating it yields CSGKQGARSGANVLTF.

V gene TRBV18 combines with J gene TRBJ1-2; TRBD1 might be the D (5 bases). CDR3 size: 15 residues. Between the trimmed V and J ends, which lost 2 bases and 4 bases, there was a span of 14 bases. The V gene's germline CDR1 is KGHSH and CDR2 LQKENI. CDR3 bases: TGTGCCAGCTCACCAGACAGAGAAAGGGTCTATGGCTACACCTTC. This gives the protein CASSPDRERVYGYTF.

The V call is TRBV20-1, the J call TRBJ2-7; D not certain. V lost 5 bases and J 5 bases, leaving 10 bases between the germline ends. The V gene's germline CDR1 is DFQATT and CDR2 SNEGSKA (reference sequence). The CDR3 spans 11 residues. As DNA, the CDR3 is TGCAGTGCTCCCACACCCGACGAGCAGTACTTC. It is translated as CSAPTPDEQYF.

This clone was counted a few times. The same CDR3 also results from other DNA sequences found in this sample. The chain couples TRBV7-3 to TRBJ1-1, with D perhaps matching TRBD1 (5 bases). The CDR3 is 15 residues long. Germline V lookup: CDR1 SGHTA, CDR2 FQGTGA. V was trimmed by 5 bases and J by 1 base, leaving 14 bases between them. CDR3 nucleotide sequence: TGTGCCAGCAGCCCCCAATCCCAGGGGAACACTGAAGCTTTCTTT. It yields the protein CASSPQSQGNTEAFF.

This clone was picked up one time. V gene TRBV2 combines with J gene TRBJ2-1; possibly TRBD1 for D (6 bases). The CDR3 is made up of 14 amino acids. The V gene's germline CDR1 is SNHLY and CDR2 FYNNEI. Trimming cost V 6 bases and J 12 bases, with 21 bases left between them. CDR3 in DNA: TGTGCCAGCAGCCGGGACAAGACGATAGGAGGGCAGTTCTTC. Translating gives CASSRDKTIGGQFF.

The chain joins TRBV6-5 to TRBJ2-3, with 9 bases aligning to TRBD1. CDR3 length equals 14 residues. J was trimmed by 8 bases and V by 6 bases; bases with no gene match: 9. The germline gives CDR1 MNHEY, CDR2 SVGAGI. In DNA form, the CDR3 reads TGTGCCAGCAGCTCGTCCAACAGGGGGCTTACGCAGTATTTT. Translation: CASSSSNRGLTQYF.

V gene TRBV7-3 combines with J gene TRBJ2-7, with D maybe TRBD1 (6 bases). The CDR3 contains 15 residues. V dropped 3 bases and J dropped 0 bases, with 12 bases sitting between them. Germline V CDR1 and CDR2: SGHTA, FQGTGA. The CDR3 loop reads CASSFSGGPSYEQYF. CDR3 DNA sequence: TGTGCCAGCAGCTTTAGTGGGGGCCCCTCCTACGAGCAGTACTTC.